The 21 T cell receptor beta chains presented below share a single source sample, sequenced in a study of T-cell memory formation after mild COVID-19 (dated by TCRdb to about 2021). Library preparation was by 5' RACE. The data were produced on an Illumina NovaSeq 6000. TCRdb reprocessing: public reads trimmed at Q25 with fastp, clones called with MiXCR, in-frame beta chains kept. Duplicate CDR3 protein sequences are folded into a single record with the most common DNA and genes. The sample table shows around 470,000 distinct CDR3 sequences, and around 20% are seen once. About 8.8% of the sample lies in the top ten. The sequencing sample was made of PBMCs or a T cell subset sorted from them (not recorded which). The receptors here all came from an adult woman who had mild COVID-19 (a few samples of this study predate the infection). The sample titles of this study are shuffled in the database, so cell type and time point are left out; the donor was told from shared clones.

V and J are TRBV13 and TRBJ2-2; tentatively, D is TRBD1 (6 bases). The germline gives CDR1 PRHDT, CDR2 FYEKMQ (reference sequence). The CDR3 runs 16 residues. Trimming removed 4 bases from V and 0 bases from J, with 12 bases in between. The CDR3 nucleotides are TGTGCCAGCAGCTCCCGGGACACCCCGAACACCGGGGAGCTGTTTTTT. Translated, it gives CASSSRDTPNTGELFF.

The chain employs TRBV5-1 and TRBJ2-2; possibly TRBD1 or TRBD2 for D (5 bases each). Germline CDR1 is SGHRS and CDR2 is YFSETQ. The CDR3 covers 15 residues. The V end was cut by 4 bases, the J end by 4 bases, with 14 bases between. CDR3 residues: CASSPRTGTTGELFF. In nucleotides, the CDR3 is TGCGCCAGCAGCCCAAGGACCGGGACCACCGGGGAGCTGTTTTTT.

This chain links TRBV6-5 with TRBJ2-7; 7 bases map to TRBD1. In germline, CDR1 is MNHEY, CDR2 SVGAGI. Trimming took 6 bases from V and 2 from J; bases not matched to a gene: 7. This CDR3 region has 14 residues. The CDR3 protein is CASSYRDSPYEQYF. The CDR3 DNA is TGTGCCAGCAGCTACCGGGACAGCCCCTACGAGCAGTACTTC.

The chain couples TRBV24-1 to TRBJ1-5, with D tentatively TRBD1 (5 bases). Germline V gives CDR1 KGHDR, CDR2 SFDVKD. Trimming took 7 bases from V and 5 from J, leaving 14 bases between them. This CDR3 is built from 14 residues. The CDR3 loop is CATSGDGRDQPQHF. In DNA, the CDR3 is TGTGCCACCAGCGGGGACGGTCGGGATCAGCCCCAGCATTTT.

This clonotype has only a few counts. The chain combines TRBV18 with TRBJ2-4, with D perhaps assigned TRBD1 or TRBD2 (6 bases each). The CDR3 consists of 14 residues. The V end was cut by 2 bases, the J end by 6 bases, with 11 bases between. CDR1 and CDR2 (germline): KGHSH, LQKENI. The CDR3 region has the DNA TGTGCCAGCTCACCATCGGGGGCGTTAAACATTCAGTACTTC. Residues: CASSPSGALNIQYF.

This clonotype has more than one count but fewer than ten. As DNA, the CDR3 is TGTGCCAGCAGCATTGCCGGCCGGGACAGGGGACAAGCTTTCTTT. Amino acid sequence: CASSIAGRDRGQAFF. The chain links TRBV11-2 to TRBJ1-1; 10 positions match TRBD1. This CDR3 region has 15 residues. V lost 5 bases, J lost 9 bases, and 12 bases stayed unmatched. Germline V CDR1 and CDR2: SGHAT, FQNNGV.

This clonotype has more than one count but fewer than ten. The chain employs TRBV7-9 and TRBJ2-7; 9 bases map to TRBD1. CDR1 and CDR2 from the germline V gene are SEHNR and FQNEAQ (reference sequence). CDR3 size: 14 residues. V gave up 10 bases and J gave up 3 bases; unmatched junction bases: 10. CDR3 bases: TGTGCCACCGAAGGGGGGACAGGGTACTACGAGCAGTACTTC. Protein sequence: CATEGGTGYYEQYF.

CDR3 residues: CASSIRGTEAFF. The CDR3 DNA reads as TGTGCCAGTAGTATTCGCGGCACTGAAGCTTTCTTT. This chain links TRBV19 with TRBJ1-1, with unresolved D. V was trimmed by 3 bases and J by 4 bases, leaving 6 bases between them. Germline V gene lookup returns CDR1 LNHDA and CDR2 SQIVND (reference sequence). This CDR3 comprises 12 residues.

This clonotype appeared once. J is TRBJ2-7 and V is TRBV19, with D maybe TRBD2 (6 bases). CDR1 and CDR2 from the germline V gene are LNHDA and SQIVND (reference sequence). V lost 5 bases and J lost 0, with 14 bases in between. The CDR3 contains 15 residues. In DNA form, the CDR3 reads TGTGCCAGTAGTGACTTCGGGAGCGGCTCCTACGAGCAGTACTTC. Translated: CASSDFGSGSYEQYF.

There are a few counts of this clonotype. The CDR3 region is CAISPGTRSSNEQFF. The CDR3 DNA is TGTGCCATCAGTCCCGGGACCAGATCTTCCAATGAGCAGTTCTTC. The V and J genes are TRBV10-3 and TRBJ2-1; D may match TRBD1 or TRBD2 (5 bases each). The CDR3 is 15 amino acids. The germline V and J ends were trimmed by 5 bases and 6 bases, with 17 bases remaining between them. Germline values: CDR1 ENHRY, CDR2 SYGVKD.

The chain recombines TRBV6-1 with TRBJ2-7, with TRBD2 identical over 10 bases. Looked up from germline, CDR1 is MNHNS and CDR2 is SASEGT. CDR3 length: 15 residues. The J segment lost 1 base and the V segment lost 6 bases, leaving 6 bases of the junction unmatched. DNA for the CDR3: TGTGCCAGCAGGGGAGGACTAGCGGTATCCTACGAGCAGTACTTC. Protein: CASRGGLAVSYEQYF.

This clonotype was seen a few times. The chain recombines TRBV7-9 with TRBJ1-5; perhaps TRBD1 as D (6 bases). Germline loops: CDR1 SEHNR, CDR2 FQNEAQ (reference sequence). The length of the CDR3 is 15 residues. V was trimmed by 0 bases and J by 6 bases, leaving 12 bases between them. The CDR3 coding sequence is TGTGCCAGCAGCTTAGCTGGCAGGGGAGGTCAGCCCCAGCATTTT. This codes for CASSLAGRGGQPQHF.

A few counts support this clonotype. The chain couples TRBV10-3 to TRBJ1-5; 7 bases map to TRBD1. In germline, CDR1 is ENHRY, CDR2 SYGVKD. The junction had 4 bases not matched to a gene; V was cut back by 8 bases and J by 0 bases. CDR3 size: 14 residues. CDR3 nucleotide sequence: TGTGCCATCGGCAGGGACAGTAGCAATCAGCCCCAGCATTTT. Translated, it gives CAIGRDSSNQPQHF.

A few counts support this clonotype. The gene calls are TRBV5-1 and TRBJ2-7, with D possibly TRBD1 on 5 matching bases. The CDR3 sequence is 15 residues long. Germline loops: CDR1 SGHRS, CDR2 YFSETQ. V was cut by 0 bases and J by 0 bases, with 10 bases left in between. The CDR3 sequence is CASSLESRVSYEQYF. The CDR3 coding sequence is TGCGCCAGCAGCTTGGAAAGCAGGGTCTCCTACGAGCAGTACTTC.

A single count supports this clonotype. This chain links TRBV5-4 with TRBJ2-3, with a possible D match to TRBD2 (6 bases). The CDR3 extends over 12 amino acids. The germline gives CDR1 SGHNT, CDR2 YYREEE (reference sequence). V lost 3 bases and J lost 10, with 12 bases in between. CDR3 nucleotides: TGTGCCAGCAGCTCCGCGGGGTATGCGCAGTATTTT. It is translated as CASSSAGYAQYF.

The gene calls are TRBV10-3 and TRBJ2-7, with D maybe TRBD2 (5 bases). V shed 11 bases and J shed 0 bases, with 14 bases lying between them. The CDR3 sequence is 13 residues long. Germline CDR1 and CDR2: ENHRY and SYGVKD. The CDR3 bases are TGTGCCTCGACTAAGAGCCTCTCCTACGAGCAGTACTTC. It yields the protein CASTKSLSYEQYF.

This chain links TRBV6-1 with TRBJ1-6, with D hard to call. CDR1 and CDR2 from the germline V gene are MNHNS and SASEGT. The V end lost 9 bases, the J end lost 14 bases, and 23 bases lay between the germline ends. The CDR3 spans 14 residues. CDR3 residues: CASWPARGQGSLHF. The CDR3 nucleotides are TGTGCCAGTTGGCCTGCGCGGGGTCAAGGATCCCTCCACTTT.

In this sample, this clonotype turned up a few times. Here the CDR3 DNA reads TGCAGTGCTAGGTGGGACAGGGGTTTCCACGAGCAGTACTTC. Protein sequence: CSARWDRGFHEQYF. This chain links TRBV20-1 with TRBJ2-7, with 10 bases aligning to TRBD1. The CDR3 consists of 14 residues. Germline V lookup: CDR1 DFQATT, CDR2 SNEGSKA (reference sequence). The trim removed 3 bases at V and 5 bases at J, leaving 7 bases unmatched.

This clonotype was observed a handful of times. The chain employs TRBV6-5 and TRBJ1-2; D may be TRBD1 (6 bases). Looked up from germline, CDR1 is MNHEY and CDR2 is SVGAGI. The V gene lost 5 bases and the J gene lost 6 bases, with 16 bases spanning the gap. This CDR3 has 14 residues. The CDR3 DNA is TGTGCCAGCAGTCCACAAGGGGACACGAATGGCTACACCTTC. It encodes CASSPQGDTNGYTF.

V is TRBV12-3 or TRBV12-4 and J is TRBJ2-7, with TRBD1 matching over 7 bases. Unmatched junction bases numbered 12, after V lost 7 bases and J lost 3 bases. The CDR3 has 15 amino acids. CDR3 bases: TGTGCCAGCACCGCCTCCGGGACAGTCCTCTACGAGCAGTACTTC. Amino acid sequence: CASTASGTVLYEQYF.

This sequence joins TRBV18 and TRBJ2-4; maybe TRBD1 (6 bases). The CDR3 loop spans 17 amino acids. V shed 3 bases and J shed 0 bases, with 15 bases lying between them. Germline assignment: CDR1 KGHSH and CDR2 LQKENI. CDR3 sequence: CASSPLGAVLAKNIQYF. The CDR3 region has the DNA TGTGCCAGCTCACCCTTGGGGGCTGTCCTAGCCAAAAACATTCAGTACTTC.